The 11 T cell receptor beta chains in this list originate from one sample, sequenced in a study of beta chain features in type 1 diabetes. The isolated RNA, all of it, was reverse transcribed, so expressed TCRB transcripts were what got sequenced. TCRdb's copy holds only in-frame clones and misses some; the assay was immunoSEQ multiplex PCR. This sample has 60,000 or so clones; about 55% occur once, and the top ten carry roughly 2.2%. The sample taken for sequencing was Tregs from blood. The source is a woman aged 18-35 years in good health.

The chain has TRBV5-1 and TRBJ2-5; possibly TRBD1 for D (6 bases). The CDR3 covers 18 residues. In germline, CDR1 is SGHRS, CDR2 YFSETQ. V was cut by 1 base and J by 4 bases, with 23 bases left in between. As DNA, the CDR3 is TGCGCCAGCAGCTTGTCCGCAGGGTCAGGGGCGTTGGTAGAGACCCAGTACTTC. It codes for CASSLSAGSGALVETQYF. Full variable domain (rest looked up from reference TRBV5-1 and TRBJ2-5): KAGVTQTPRYLIKTRGQQVTLSCSPISGHRSVSWYQQTPGQGLQFLFEYFSETQRNKGNFPGRFSGRQFSNSRSEMNVSTLELGDSALYLCASSLSAGSGALVETQYFGPGTRLLVL.

The rearrangement links TRBV5-4 to TRBJ2-7, with 14 nucleotides matching TRBD2. Germline-derived CDR1 and CDR2 are SGHNT and YYREEE (reference sequence). Trimming cost V 4 bases and J 3 bases; bases outside gene matches: 3. The CDR3 runs to 15 residues. The CDR3 DNA is TGTGCCAGCAGCCAAGGACTAGCGGGAGGCTACGAGCAGTACTTC. Residues: CASSQGLAGGYEQYF.

The chain combines TRBV5-5 with TRBJ2-7, with D tentatively TRBD2 (6 bases). This CDR3 is 16 amino acids long. The germline V and J ends were trimmed by 4 bases and 3 bases, with 20 bases remaining between them. Looked up from germline, CDR1 is SGHKS and CDR2 is YYEKEE (reference sequence). CDR3 region: CASSRGLGGGSYEQYF. The CDR3 coding sequence is TGTGCCAGCAGCCGGGGCCTGGGCGGAGGGAGCTACGAGCAGTACTTC.

The table lists this clone with a count of one. The genes are TRBV30 and TRBJ1-1; D is undetermined. The V gene lost 1 base and the J gene lost 6 bases, with 9 bases spanning the gap. The CDR3 covers 12 residues. The germline CDR1 and CDR2 sequences are GTSNPN and SVGIG (reference sequence). CDR3 region: CAWSALGSEAFF. The CDR3 coding sequence is TGTGCCTGGAGTGCCCTAGGTTCTGAAGCTTTCTTT.

The V call is TRBV15, the J call TRBJ2-3; TRBD2 matches at 9 bases. The germline gives CDR1 LNHNV, CDR2 YYDKDF (reference sequence). Trimming at V came to 3 bases and at J to 6 bases, leaving 10 bases not matched to a gene. The CDR3 is 16 amino acids. The CDR3 DNA reads as TGTGCCACCAGCAGGCGTAGCGGGGGAGACCGCGATACGCAGTATTTT. Protein product: CATSRRSGGDRDTQYF.

This chain's CDR3 is CASSRLGTGGYNSPLHF. CDR3 DNA sequence: TGCGCCAGCAGCCGACTCGGGACAGGGGGCTACAATTCACCCCTCCACTTT. This chain joins TRBV4-3 and TRBJ1-6, with 12 bases that match TRBD1. The germline V gene has CDR1 LGHNA and CDR2 YSLEER. The CDR3 is made up of 17 amino acids. V was pared by 4 bases and J by 7 bases, with 8 bases of the junction left unmatched.

The chain recombines TRBV29-1 with TRBJ2-3, with 8 bases aligning to TRBD2. Germline loops: CDR1 SQVTM, CDR2 ANQGSEA. Losses at the gene ends were 3 bases for V and 0 bases for J; bases not matched to a gene: 14. The CDR3 spans 18 residues. CDR3 in DNA: TGCAGCGTTGACCTCGCGACAGCGGGAGACGGAAGCACAGATACGCAGTATTTT. It encodes CSVDLATAGDGSTDTQYF.

In this sample, this clone turned up a few times. The J gene is TRBJ2-5, the V gene TRBV20-1; perhaps TRBD1 as D (6 bases). This CDR3 comprises 11 residues. The germline gives CDR1 DFQATT, CDR2 SNEGSKA (reference sequence). The V gene lost 5 bases and the J gene lost 7 bases, with 11 bases spanning the gap. The CDR3 loop reads CSALGQLTQYF. DNA for the CDR3: TGCAGTGCTCTAGGACAGTTGACCCAGTACTTC.

The chain couples TRBV2 to TRBJ1-1; unclear D gene. Germline-derived CDR1 and CDR2 are SNHLY and FYNNEI. CDR3 length: 14 residues. Trimming stripped 7 bases from V and 1 base from J, with 13 bases between. This CDR3 is CASKAGRRNTEAFF. DNA of the CDR3: TGTGCCAGCAAAGCGGGCAGGAGGAACACTGAAGCTTTCTTT.

The V and J genes are TRBV30 and TRBJ2-2; 7 nucleotides line up with TRBD1. The CDR3 sequence is 12 residues long. With 3 bases clipped from V and 7 bases from J, the junction kept 2 bases outside the gene matches. Germline V gives CDR1 GTSNPN, CDR2 SVGIG (reference sequence). The DNA of the CDR3 is TGTGCCTGGAGCACAGGGGTCGGGGAGCTGTTTTTT. This codes for CAWSTGVGELFF.

This chain connects TRBV4-1 to TRBJ2-5; tentative D call: TRBD2 (7 bases). V shed 1 base and J shed 1 base, with 16 bases lying between them. Germline CDR1 MGHRA, CDR2 YSYEKL. This CDR3 is 17 amino acids long. CDR3 sequence (DNA): TGCGCCAGCAGCCAAGTGGGCGGGGGCCTGGCCCAAGAGACCCAGTACTTC. Residues: CASSQVGGGLAQETQYF.